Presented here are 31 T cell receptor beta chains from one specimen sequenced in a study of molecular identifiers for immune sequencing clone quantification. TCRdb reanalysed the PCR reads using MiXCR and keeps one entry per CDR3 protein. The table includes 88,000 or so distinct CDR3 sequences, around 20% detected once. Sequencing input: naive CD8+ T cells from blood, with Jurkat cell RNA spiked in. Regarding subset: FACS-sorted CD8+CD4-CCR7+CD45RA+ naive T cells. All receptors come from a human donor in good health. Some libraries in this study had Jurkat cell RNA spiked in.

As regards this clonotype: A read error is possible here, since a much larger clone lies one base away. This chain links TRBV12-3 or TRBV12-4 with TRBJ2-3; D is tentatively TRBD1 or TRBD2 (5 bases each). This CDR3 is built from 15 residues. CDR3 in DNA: TGTACCAGCAGTTTGGTGACGGGGCGGACAGATACGCAGTATTTT. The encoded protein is CTSSLVTGRTDTQYF.

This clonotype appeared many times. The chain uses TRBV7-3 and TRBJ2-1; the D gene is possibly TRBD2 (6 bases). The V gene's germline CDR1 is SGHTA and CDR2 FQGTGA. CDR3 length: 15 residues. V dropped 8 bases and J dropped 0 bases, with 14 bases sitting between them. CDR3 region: CASASGHNSYNEQFF. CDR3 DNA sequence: TGTGCCAGCGCAAGCGGGCACAACTCCTACAATGAGCAGTTCTTC.

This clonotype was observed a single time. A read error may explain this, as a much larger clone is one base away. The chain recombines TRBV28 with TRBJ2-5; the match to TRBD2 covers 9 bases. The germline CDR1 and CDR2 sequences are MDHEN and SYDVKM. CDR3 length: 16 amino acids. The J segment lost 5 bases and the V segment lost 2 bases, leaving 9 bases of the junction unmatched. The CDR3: CASSLGAGTSTETQYF. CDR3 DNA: TGTGCCAGCAGTTTAGGCGCCGGGACTAGCACGGAGACCCAGTACTTC.

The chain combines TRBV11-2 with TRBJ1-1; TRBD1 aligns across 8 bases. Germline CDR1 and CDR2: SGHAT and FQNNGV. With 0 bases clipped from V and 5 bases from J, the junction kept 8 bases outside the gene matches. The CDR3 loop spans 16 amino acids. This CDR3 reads CASSLDRGQGFTEAFF. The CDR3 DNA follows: TGTGCCAGCAGCTTAGATCGAGGACAGGGCTTTACTGAAGCTTTCTTT. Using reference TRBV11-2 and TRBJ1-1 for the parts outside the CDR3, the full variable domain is EAGVAQSPRYKIIEKRQSVAFWCNPISGHATLYWYQQILGQGPKLLIQFQNNGVVDDSQLPKDRFSAERLKGVDSTLKIQPAKLEDSAVYLCASSLDRGQGFTEAFFGQGTRLTVV.

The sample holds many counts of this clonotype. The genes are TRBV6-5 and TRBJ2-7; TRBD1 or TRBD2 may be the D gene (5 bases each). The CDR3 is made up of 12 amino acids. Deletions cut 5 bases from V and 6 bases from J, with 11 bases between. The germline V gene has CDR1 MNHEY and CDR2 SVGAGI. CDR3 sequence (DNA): TGTGCCAGCAGTCGGGGCAGGGTCGAGCAGTACTTC. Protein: CASSRGRVEQYF.

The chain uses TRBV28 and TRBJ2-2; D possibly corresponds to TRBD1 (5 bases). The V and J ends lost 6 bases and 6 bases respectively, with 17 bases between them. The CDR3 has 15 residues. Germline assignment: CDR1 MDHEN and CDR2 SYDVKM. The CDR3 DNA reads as TGTGCCAGCAGACCTATGATTGGGGCACCCGGGGAGCTGTTTTTT. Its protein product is CASRPMIGAPGELFF.

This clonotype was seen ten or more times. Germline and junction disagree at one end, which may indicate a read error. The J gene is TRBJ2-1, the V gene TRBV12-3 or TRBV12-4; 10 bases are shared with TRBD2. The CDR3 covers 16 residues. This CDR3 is CASSLAGVSSYNEQFF. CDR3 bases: TGTGCCAGCAGTCTAGCGGGGGTAAGCTCCTACAATGAGCAGTTCTTC.

The CDR3, as DNA: TGTGCCAGCAGTTTACTGGCTAGCGGAAGCACAGATACGCAGTATTTT. As protein: CASSLLASGSTDTQYF. This chain joins TRBV27 and TRBJ2-3; TRBD2 aligns across 7 bases. Germline trimming cut 2 bases from V and 0 bases from J; bases unmatched to any gene: 5. Germline V gene sequence: CDR1 MNHEY, CDR2 SMNVEV (reference sequence). The CDR3 runs 16 residues.

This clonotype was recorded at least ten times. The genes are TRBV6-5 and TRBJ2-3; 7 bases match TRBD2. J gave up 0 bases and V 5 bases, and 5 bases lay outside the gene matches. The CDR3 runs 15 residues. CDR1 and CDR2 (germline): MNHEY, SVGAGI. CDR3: CASSLAEPSTDTQYF. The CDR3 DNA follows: TGTGCCAGCAGTCTAGCGGAACCTAGCACAGATACGCAGTATTTT.

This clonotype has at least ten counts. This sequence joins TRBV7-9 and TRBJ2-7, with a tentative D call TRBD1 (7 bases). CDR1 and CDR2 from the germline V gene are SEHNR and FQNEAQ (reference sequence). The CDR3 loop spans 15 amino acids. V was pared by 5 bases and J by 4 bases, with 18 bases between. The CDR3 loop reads CASSPRDRTVYEQYF. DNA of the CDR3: TGTGCCAGCAGCCCGCGGGACAGAACGGTTTACGAGCAGTACTTC.

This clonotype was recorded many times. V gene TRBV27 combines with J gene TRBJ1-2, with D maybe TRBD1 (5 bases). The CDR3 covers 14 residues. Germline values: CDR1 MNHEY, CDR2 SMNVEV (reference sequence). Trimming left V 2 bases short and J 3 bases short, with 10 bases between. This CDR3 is CASSLGTDHYGYTF. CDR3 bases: TGTGCCAGCAGTTTAGGGACGGACCACTATGGCTACACCTTC.

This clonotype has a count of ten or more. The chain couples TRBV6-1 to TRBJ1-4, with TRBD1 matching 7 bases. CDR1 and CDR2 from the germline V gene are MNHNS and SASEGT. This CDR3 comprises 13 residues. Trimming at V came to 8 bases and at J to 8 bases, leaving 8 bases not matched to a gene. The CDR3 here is CASRPQGDEKLFF. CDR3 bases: TGTGCCAGCCGCCCGCAGGGGGACGAAAAACTGTTTTTT.

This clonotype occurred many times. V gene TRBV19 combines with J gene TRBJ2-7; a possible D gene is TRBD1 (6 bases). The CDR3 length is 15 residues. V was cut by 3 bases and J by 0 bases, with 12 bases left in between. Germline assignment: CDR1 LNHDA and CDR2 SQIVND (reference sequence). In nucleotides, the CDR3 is TGTGCCAGTAGTATTGGCCCGGACAGCTCCTACGAGCAGTACTTC. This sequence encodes CASSIGPDSSYEQYF.

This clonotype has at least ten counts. CDR3 coding DNA: TGTGCCAGCAGCGCAGGGACAGGGGGGTATGAAAAACTGTTTTTT. Translation: CASSAGTGGYEKLFF. The chain uses TRBV9 and TRBJ1-4; the match to TRBD1 covers 11 bases. This CDR3 region has 15 residues. V shed 3 bases and J 6 bases; nucleotides not matched to a gene: 4. Germline V gene sequence: CDR1 SGDLS, CDR2 YYNGEE.

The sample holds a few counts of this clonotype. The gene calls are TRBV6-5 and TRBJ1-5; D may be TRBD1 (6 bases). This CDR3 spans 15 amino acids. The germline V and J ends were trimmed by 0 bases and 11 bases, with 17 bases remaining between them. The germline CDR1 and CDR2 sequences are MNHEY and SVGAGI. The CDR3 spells CASSYSGGPKRSQHF. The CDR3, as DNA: TGTGCCAGCAGTTACTCGGGGGGGCCCAAAAGGTCCCAGCATTTT.

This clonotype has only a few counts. The CDR3 loop reads CASSQDGDTGELFF. CDR3 sequence (DNA): TGCGCCAGCAGCCAAGATGGAGACACCGGGGAGCTGTTTTTT. The rearrangement joins TRBV4-3 to TRBJ2-2; D remains unclear. Trimming pared 0 bases from V and 3 bases from J, leaving 5 bases between. The CDR3 is 14 amino acids. The germline V gene encodes CDR1 LGHNA and CDR2 YSLEER.

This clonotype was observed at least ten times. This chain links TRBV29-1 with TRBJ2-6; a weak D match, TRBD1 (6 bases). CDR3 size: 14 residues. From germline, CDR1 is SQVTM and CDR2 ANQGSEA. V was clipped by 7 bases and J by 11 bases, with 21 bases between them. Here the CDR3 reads CSAILGQPSYVLTF. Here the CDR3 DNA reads TGCAGCGCAATACTTGGACAGCCTTCCTACGTCCTGACTTTC.

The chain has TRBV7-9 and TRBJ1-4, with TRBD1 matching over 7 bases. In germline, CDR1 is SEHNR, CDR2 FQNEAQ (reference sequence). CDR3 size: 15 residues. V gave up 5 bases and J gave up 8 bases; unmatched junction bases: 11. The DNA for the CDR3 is TGTGCCAGCAGCCCACAGACAGGGCGAGGAGAAAAACTGTTTTTT. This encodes CASSPQTGRGEKLFF. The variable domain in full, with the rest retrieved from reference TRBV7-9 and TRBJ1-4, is DTGVSQNPRHKITKRGQNVTFRCDPISEHNRLYWYRQTLGQGPEFLTYFQNEAQLEKSRLLSDRFSAERPKGSFSTLEIQRTEQGDSAMYLCASSPQTGRGEKLFFGSGTQLSVL.

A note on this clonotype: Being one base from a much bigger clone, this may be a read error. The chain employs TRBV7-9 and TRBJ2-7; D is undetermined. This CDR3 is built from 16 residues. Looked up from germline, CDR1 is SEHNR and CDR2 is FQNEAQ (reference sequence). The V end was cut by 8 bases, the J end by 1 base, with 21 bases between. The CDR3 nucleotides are TGTGCCAGCGTCCATCCGGGTAGTAATCTTTCCTACGAGCAGTACTTC. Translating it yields CASVHPGSNLSYEQYF.

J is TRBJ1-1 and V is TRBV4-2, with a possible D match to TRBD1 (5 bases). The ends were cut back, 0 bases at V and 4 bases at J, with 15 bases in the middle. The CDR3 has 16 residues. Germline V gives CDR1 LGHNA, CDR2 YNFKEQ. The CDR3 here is CASSQELGGFGTEAFF. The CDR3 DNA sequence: TGTGCCAGCAGCCAAGAACTTGGGGGGTTCGGCACTGAAGCTTTCTTT.

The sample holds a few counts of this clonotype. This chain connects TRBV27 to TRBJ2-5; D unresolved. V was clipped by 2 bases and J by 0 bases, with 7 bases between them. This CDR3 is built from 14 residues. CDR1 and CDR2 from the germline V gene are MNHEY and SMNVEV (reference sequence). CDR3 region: CASSLGLNQETQYF. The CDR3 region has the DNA TGTGCCAGCAGTTTAGGTCTGAACCAAGAGACCCAGTACTTC.

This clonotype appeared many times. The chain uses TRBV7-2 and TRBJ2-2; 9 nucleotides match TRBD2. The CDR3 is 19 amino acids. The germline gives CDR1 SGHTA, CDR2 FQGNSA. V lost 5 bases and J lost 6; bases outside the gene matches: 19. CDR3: CASSPPRIQVAGVSGELFF. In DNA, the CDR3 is TGTGCCAGCAGCCCTCCGAGAATCCAGGTAGCGGGAGTGTCCGGGGAGCTGTTTTTT.

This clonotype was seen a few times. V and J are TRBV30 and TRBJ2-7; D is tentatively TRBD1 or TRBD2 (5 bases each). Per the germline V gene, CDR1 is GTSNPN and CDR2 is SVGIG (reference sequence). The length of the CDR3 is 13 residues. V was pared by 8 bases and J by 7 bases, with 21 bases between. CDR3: CARNRDGEVEQYF. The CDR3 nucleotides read TGTGCCCGGAATCGGGACGGAGAAGTAGAGCAGTACTTC.

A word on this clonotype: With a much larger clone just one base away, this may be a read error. The CDR3 reads CAWSLTSGSHEQYF. The DNA for the CDR3 is TGTGCCTGGAGCCTGACTAGCGGGAGTCATGAGCAGTACTTC. The chain couples TRBV30 to TRBJ2-7; 12 bases match TRBD2. The J segment lost 7 bases and the V segment lost 3 bases, leaving 7 bases of the junction unmatched. CDR1 is GTSNPN and CDR2 is SVGIG in the germline V gene (reference sequence). The CDR3 runs 14 residues.

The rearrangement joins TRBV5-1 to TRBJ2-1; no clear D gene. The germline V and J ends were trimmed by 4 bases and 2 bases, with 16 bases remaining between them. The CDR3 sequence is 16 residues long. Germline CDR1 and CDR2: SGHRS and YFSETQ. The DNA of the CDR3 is TGCGCCAGCAGCCCCTTGCCGAAGGGCCCCTACAATGAGCAGTTCTTC. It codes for CASSPLPKGPYNEQFF.

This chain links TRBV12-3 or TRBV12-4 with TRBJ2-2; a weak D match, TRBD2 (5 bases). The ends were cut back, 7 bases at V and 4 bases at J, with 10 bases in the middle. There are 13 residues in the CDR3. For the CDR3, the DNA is TGTGCCAGCACCCCGGGGAGCACCGGGGAGCTGTTTTTT. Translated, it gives CASTPGSTGELFF.

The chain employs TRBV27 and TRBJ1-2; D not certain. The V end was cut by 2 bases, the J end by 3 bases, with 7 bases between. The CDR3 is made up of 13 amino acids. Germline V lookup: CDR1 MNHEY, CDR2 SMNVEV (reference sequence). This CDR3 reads CASSLGVYYGYTF. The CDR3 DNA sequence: TGTGCCAGCAGTTTAGGGGTATACTATGGCTACACCTTC.

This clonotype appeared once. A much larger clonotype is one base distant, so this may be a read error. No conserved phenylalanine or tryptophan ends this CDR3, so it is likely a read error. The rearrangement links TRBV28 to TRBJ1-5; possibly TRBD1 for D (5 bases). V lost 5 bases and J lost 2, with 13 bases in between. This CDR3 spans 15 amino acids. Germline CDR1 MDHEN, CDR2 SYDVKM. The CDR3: CASSTIRGGNQPQHS. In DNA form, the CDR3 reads TGTGCCAGCAGTACTATCCGGGGGGGCAATCAGCCCCAGCATTCT.

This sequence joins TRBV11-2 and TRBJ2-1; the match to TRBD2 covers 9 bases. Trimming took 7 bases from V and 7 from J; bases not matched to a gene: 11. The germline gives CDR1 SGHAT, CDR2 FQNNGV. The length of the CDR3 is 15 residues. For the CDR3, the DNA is TGTGCCAGCACCCCGGGAAGCGGGAGGAAGAATGAGCAGTTCTTC. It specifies CASTPGSGRKNEQFF.

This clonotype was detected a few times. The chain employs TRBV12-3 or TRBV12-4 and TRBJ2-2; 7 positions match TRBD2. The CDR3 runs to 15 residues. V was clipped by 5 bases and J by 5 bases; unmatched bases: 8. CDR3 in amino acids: CASSKPGLPTGELFF. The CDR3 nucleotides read TGTGCCAGCAGTAAACCGGGACTACCTACCGGGGAGCTGTTTTTT.

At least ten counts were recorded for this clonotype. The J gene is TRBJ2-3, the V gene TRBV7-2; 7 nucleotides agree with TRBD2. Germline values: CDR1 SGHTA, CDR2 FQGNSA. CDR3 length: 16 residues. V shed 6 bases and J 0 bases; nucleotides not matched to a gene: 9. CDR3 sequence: CASRDPPSGSTDTQYF. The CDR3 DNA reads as TGTGCCAGCAGAGACCCCCCTAGCGGTAGCACAGATACGCAGTATTTT. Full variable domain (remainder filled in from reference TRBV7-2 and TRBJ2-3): GAGVSQSPSNKVTEKGKDVELRCDPISGHTALYWYRQSLGQGLEFLIYFQGNSAPDKSGLPSDRFSAERTGGSVSTLTIQRTQQEDSAVYLCASRDPPSGSTDTQYFGPGTRLTVL.